What follows are 17 T cell receptor beta chains derived from one specimen sequenced in a study of neurological immune-mediated disorders. Noted time point: longitudinal time-point 2. TCRdb itself ran the 5' RACE reads through MiXCR, one entry per CDR3 protein. The table shows about 66,000 distinct CDR3 sequences, with about 8.9% occurring only once. Sequenced input: PBMCs. The receptors come from a man younger than 40 in good health.

This clonotype was seen many times. The chain uses TRBV5-1 and TRBJ1-6; D uncertain. Deletions cut 1 base from V and 0 bases from J, with 5 bases between. The CDR3 sequence is 15 residues long. In germline, CDR1 is SGHRS, CDR2 YFSETQ. Here the CDR3 reads CASSLQSSYNSPLHF. The CDR3 nucleotides read TGCGCCAGCAGCTTGCAGAGCTCCTATAATTCACCCCTCCACTTT.

This clonotype was detected ten times or more. This sequence joins TRBV5-4 and TRBJ2-5; 9 positions agree with TRBD1. This CDR3 spans 16 amino acids. Germline trimming cut 4 bases from V and 4 bases from J; bases unmatched to any gene: 11. Germline loops: CDR1 SGHNT, CDR2 YYREEE (reference sequence). CDR3 in amino acids: CASSLTSTGGGETQYF. Written as DNA, the CDR3 is TGTGCCAGCAGCCTCACCTCGACAGGGGGTGGAGAGACCCAGTACTTC.

Notes on this clonotype: This could be a read error, since a much larger clone is one nucleotide away. J is TRBJ2-2 and V is TRBV12-3 or TRBV12-4; D gene unclear. This CDR3 spans 12 amino acids. CDR3 sequence reads: CVSILDPGELFF. DNA for the CDR3: TGTGTCAGCATTTTAGACCCCGGGGAGCTGTTTTTT.

This clonotype was seen many times. J is TRBJ1-3 and V is TRBV12-3 or TRBV12-4; D gene ambiguous. The length of the CDR3 is 13 residues. V was pared by 6 bases and J by 4 bases, with 10 bases between. The CDR3 sequence is CASSLNVGNTIYF. The DNA for the CDR3 is TGTGCCAGCAGCCTTAACGTGGGAAACACCATATATTTT.

This clonotype has a count of ten or more. V and J are TRBV20-1 and TRBJ1-6; no firm D call. Germline CDR1 is DFQATT and CDR2 is SNEGSKA (reference sequence). The V end was cut by 1 base, the J end by 7 bases, with 11 bases between. The CDR3 is 14 amino acids. In DNA form, the CDR3 reads TGCAGTGCTAGAGGAGAGCTTGAAAATTCACCCCTCCACTTT. It specifies CSARGELENSPLHF.

V gene TRBV2 combines with J gene TRBJ2-7; 13 nucleotides line up with TRBD2. The CDR3 is 14 residues long. J gave up 3 bases and V 7 bases, and 3 bases lay outside the gene matches. The germline CDR1 and CDR2 sequences are SNHLY and FYNNEI. This chain's CDR3 is CASTGTSGNYEQYF. Here the CDR3 DNA reads TGTGCCAGCACCGGGACTAGCGGGAACTACGAGCAGTACTTC. Full variable domain (rest looked up from reference TRBV2 and TRBJ2-7): EPEVTQTPSHQVTQMGQEVILRCVPISNHLYFYWYRQILGQKVEFLVSFYNNEISEKSEIFDDQFSVERPDGSNFTLKIRSTKLEDSAMYFCASTGTSGNYEQYFGPGTRLTVT.

This clonotype was counted at least ten times. This chain connects TRBV9 to TRBJ2-1, with a possible D match to TRBD1 (6 bases). V shed 4 bases and J shed 4 bases, with 15 bases lying between them. This CDR3 has 15 amino acids. Germline-derived CDR1 and CDR2 are SGDLS and YYNGEE. DNA for the CDR3: TGTGCCAGCAGCCCCCCTGGACAGCTTTACAATGAGCAGTTCTTC. It translates to CASSPPGQLYNEQFF.

This clonotype was found many times. J is TRBJ2-1 and V is TRBV5-1, with a weak D call TRBD2 (5 bases). The V end lost 0 bases, the J end lost 1 base, and 8 bases lay between the germline ends. CDR3 size: 15 residues. Germline loops: CDR1 SGHRS, CDR2 YFSETQ. The CDR3 DNA sequence: TGCGCCAGCAGCTTGGCAGCGGAGTCCTACAATGAGCAGTTCTTC. Translating gives CASSLAAESYNEQFF.

This clonotype was seen many times. The chain recombines TRBV5-1 with TRBJ2-2; 8 nucleotides match TRBD2. CDR3 size: 17 residues. CDR1 is SGHRS and CDR2 is YFSETQ in the germline V gene. Trimming removed 4 bases from V and 1 base from J; junction bases left unmatched: 9. CDR3 sequence (DNA): TGCGCCAGCAGCCCGAGACTACTAGCGGAGAACACCGGGGAGCTGTTTTTT. Its protein product is CASSPRLLAENTGELFF.

Many counts were recorded for this clonotype. V is TRBV6-5 and J is TRBJ2-5; 11 nucleotides align to TRBD1. Germline lookup yields CDR1 MNHEY and CDR2 SVGAGI. CDR3 length: 14 residues. V shed 4 bases, J shed 3 bases, and the junction held 1 base outside the gene matches. In nucleotides, the CDR3 is TGTGCCAGCAGTTGGGACAGGGGGAAAGAGACCCAGTACTTC. Amino acid sequence: CASSWDRGKETQYF.

In its sample, this clonotype was seen many times. The chain is built from TRBV20-1 and TRBJ2-7; maybe TRBD2 (5 bases). The CDR3 has 17 residues. V was shortened by 0 bases and J by 2 bases, with 20 bases between the two germline ends. The V gene's germline CDR1 is DFQATT and CDR2 SNEGSKA (reference sequence). CDR3 nucleotides: TGCAGTGCTAGAGATTGGCTCGGGGATAACCAACCCTACGAGCAGTACTTC. This translates into CSARDWLGDNQPYEQYF.

Many counts were recorded for this clonotype. The chain combines TRBV7-8 with TRBJ1-1; TRBD1 aligns across 9 bases. Germline CDR1 and CDR2: SGHVS and FQNEAQ. J gave up 5 bases and V 3 bases, and 7 bases lay outside the gene matches. This CDR3 is 15 amino acids long. CDR3 coding DNA: TGTGCCAGCAGCTTCGAGACAGGGGGGGGTACTGAAGCTTTCTTT. Translated, it gives CASSFETGGGTEAFF.

Many counts were recorded for this clonotype. This chain links TRBV12-3 or TRBV12-4 with TRBJ2-2; 7 bases agree with TRBD1. The CDR3 contains 15 residues. V lost 6 bases, J lost 1 base, and 5 bases stayed unmatched. CDR3 sequence reads: CASSLRQGNTGELFF. The CDR3 DNA is TGTGCCAGCAGCCTTAGACAGGGGAACACCGGGGAGCTGTTTTTT.

This clonotype showed up many times. V usage is TRBV20-1 and J usage is TRBJ2-3; D may be TRBD1 (5 bases). The length of the CDR3 is 13 residues. V lost 7 bases, J lost 2 bases, and 13 bases lay in between. Germline CDR1 DFQATT, CDR2 SNEGSKA (reference sequence). The CDR3 nucleotides are TGCAGTGTAACGGCAGGGCTCACAGATACGCAGTATTTT. Translation: CSVTAGLTDTQYF.

This clonotype appeared many times. The rearrangement joins TRBV12-3 or TRBV12-4 to TRBJ2-1; D unresolved. The CDR3 is 14 amino acids. V dropped 2 bases and J dropped 0 bases, with 5 bases sitting between them. This chain's CDR3 is CASSLRSSYNEQFF. CDR3 in DNA: TGTGCCAGCAGTTTAAGAAGCTCCTACAATGAGCAGTTCTTC.

This clonotype was found many times. V and J are TRBV5-1 and TRBJ1-1; 8 bases are shared with TRBD1. CDR1 is SGHRS and CDR2 is YFSETQ in the germline V gene. The CDR3 contains 16 residues. V was clipped by 2 bases and J by 1 base; unmatched bases: 7. CDR3 sequence reads: CASSFSPGTGNTEAFF. DNA of the CDR3: TGCGCCAGCAGCTTCAGTCCCGGGACAGGGAACACTGAAGCTTTCTTT.

The table lists this clonotype with many counts. As DNA, the CDR3 is TGTGCCAGCAGCTCTGGGACAGGTCTTAGGGAGACCCAGTACTTC. Translation: CASSSGTGLRETQYF. This chain links TRBV9 with TRBJ2-5, with 8 bases matching TRBD1. This CDR3 is 15 amino acids long. With 4 bases clipped from V and 5 bases from J, the junction kept 10 bases outside the gene matches. Germline loops: CDR1 SGDLS, CDR2 YYNGEE.